These 3 T cell receptor beta chains originate from one sample sequenced in a study of T-cell reconstitution after alpha-beta-depleted transplantation in children. Preparation of the TCRbeta library was carried out with unique molecular identifiers. TCRdb reanalysed the PCR reads using MiXCR and keeps one entry per CDR3 protein. Of a few hundred thousand distinct CDR3 sequences in the sample, around a tenth were seen once. Sequencing was performed on PBMCs from the stem cell graft donor, taken from the stem cell graft. These receptor sequences come from a human donor who donated a stem cell graft to a child with acute lymphoblastic leukemia.

This clonotype was seen at least ten times. The rearrangement joins TRBV9 to TRBJ2-7, with D maybe TRBD2 (5 bases). Trimming removed 4 bases at V and 3 bases at J, with 20 bases between. The V gene's germline CDR1 is SGDLS and CDR2 YYNGEE. CDR3 size: 16 residues. The CDR3 reads CASSPRDSRYVYEQYF. CDR3 DNA sequence: TGTGCCAGCAGCCCCCGGGATAGCCGATACGTCTACGAGCAGTACTTC.

The chain is built from TRBV27 and TRBJ2-7; 9 nucleotides agree with TRBD2. CDR1 and CDR2 (germline): MNHEY, SMNVEV (reference sequence). The CDR3 is made up of 16 amino acids. The V gene end was trimmed by 3 bases and the J gene end by 1 base; junction bases not matched to a gene: 7. CDR3 DNA: TGTGCCAGCAGTTTGTCCGGGACTAGCCTATCCTACGAGCAGTACTTC. Translation gives CASSLSGTSLSYEQYF.

This clonotype was counted between two and nine times. The J gene is TRBJ1-1, the V gene TRBV7-2; D is unresolved. The CDR3 extends over 17 amino acids. Trimming removed 5 bases at V and 1 base at J, with 20 bases between. The germline V gene encodes CDR1 SGHTA and CDR2 FQGNSA. The CDR3 DNA is TGTGCCAGCAGCGCGACGAGATCGCGACACCCGAACACTGAAGCTTTCTTT. Translation gives CASSATRSRHPNTEAFF.